The sequence of this T cell receptor beta chain was determined in a study of regulatory T cells in long-lasting Graves disease (dated by TCRdb to 2020 to 2022). As for the study more broadly: Persistent Graves' disease was defined as persistently positive TSH receptor autoantibodies together with antithyroid drug treatment for over 5 years. Persistent Graves' disease patients were compared with newly diagnosed Graves' disease patients by peripheral blood TCR sequencing and RNA sequencing. The study was registered as a clinical trial and conducted in China. TCR sequencing covered about 13 persistent and some 20 newly diagnosed Graves' disease patients, approximately 33 samples in total. In the clinical cohort, patients with persistent Graves' disease had used antithyroid drugs for an average of about 9.3 years. Overall study outcomes, separate from this receptor: The authors noted that the small sample size was a limitation that may lower accuracy. TRBV28, TRBJ1-2 and TRBJ2-5 were preferentially used in persistent disease, while TRBV20-1 and TRBJ2-1 were favored in newly diagnosed disease. The study examined only peripheral blood because the primary lesion, thyroid tissue, could not be accessed. Compared with newly diagnosed patients, patients with persistent Graves' disease had lower TCR Shannon entropy and fewer highly expanded clones, which suggests clonal expansion. Sequencing and analysis were limited to the TCR beta chain. More public clonotypes were shared among persistent patients (around 3,000) than among newly diagnosed patients (966).

In the germline V gene, CDR1 corresponds to MNHNS and CDR2 to SASEGT. V is pared back by 4 bases and J by 5 bases, with 11 bases lying between the germline termini. From the cysteine through the phenylalanine, the CDR3 covers 13 amino acids. Just CDR3 DNA is preserved here, 39 bases in frame from base 1. This clonotype was seen repeatedly, ten times or more. No antigen is known for it. No much larger clone exists at a distance of one base, and base qualities are not known. The sample's time point label, decoded: persistent/refractory GD, antithyroid drugs over 5 years with positive TRAb. RNA was extracted from PBMCs in TRIzol for both TCR sequencing and RNA sequencing. The diagnosis of Graves' disease followed American Thyroid Association guidelines. The patients came from an endocrinology department in Xi'an, China. Each patient gave 7.5 to 10 milliliters of peripheral blood, collected in an EDTA anticoagulant tube. Ficoll Paque Plus density gradient separation was used to isolate PBMCs, and no additional T cell sorting was done. An Agilent 2100 Bioanalyzer and agarose gel were used to check RNA quality, while a NanoDrop 2000 measured RNA concentration.

Libraries were prepared through multiplex PCR. Sequencing relied on an Illumina HiSeq 4000. CDR3 regions were amplified by Arm-PCR with iRepertoire HTBI primers to construct TCR beta libraries. Gel purification was performed on PCR products prior to sequencing. Regarding the original processing steps: Gene usage analysis of CDR3 amino acid clonotypes used the roughly 62 TRBV and about 15 TRBJ segments found across samples. Filtered high-quality paired reads were merged into contigs using COPE and FqMerger. BLAST was used to align contigs to IMGT TRBV, TRBD and TRBJ reference genes, and CDR3 was defined according to IMGT. Highly expanded clones were defined as clonotypes with a frequency above 0.1%. Shannon entropy served as the measure of repertoire diversity, while the Gini coefficient captured V-J evenness. A clonotype was considered public if more than one individual shared it. TCRdb reanalyzed the raw reads on its own, using fastp at Q25 for trimming and MiXCR for clone calling, and kept in-frame beta chains. Rows are combined by CDR3 protein, so each entry shows the most common genes and DNA. Here the V and J calls rest on TCRdb's processing, not on the authors' analysis. The table for this sample lists fewer than 550,000 distinct CDR3 sequences; roughly a fifth of them were counted only once. More than 6% of the sample rests with the top ten.

This TCR was sampled from a female donor with Graves disease. Specimen: peripheral blood mononuclear cells (PBMCs), collected when the disease was refractory, from a patient treated with antithyroid drugs. Recombination connected TRBV6-1 to TRBJ1-2, and TRBD1 may be the D gene, going by 5 matching bases. CDR3 loop: CASSANGGYGYTF. In nucleotides, the sequence is TGTGCCAGCAGTGCCAACGGGGGGTATGGCTACACCTTC.